This TCR beta chain was recorded in a study of post-analysis software for immune sequencing data. Notes on the study in general: Patients carried several TRBV segments more frequently than controls did, and TRBV5-6, TRBV5-1 and TRBV20-1 were among them.

The germline V and J ends were trimmed by 3 bases and 2 bases, with 11 bases remaining between them. Germline V gene sequence: CDR1 DFQATT, CDR2 SNEGSKA (reference sequence). The CDR3 extends over 14 amino acids. Tagging with unique molecular identifiers was a feature of the TCR beta cDNA libraries. Via MiXCR, TCRdb re-called the PCR reads, giving one row per CDR3 protein. The sample lists 740,000 or so distinct CDR3 sequences; about 50% were seen once. Note on this clonotype: Its target is unknown.

This receptor was taken from a girl aged 5 to 17 with multiple sclerosis. Sequencing input: blood. The chain couples TRBV20-1 to TRBJ2-1; D possibly corresponds to TRBD1 (5 bases). CDR3 loop: CSASQGTAYNEQFF. DNA for the CDR3: TGCAGTGCTAGTCAGGGCACCGCCTACAATGAGCAGTTCTTC.